The 19 T cell receptor beta chains listed next were all sequenced from one sample in a study of technical replicates of blood from a few donors. The repertoire was sequenced with immunoSEQ multiplex PCR; TCRdb's copy has only in-frame clones and lacks some. The sample records over 70,000 clones, approximately 97% being singletons. The sequenced material came from T cells isolated from PBMCs. These receptor sequences come from a human donor in good health.

V is TRBV16 and J is TRBJ1-1; the D is unclear. Per germline, CDR1 KGHSY and CDR2 FQNENV. The CDR3 has 14 residues. Trimming took off 5 bases at V and 1 base at J, with 11 bases between the two ends. DNA of the CDR3: TGTGCCAGCAGCGTCCCAGTTCCGAACACTGAAGCTTTCTTT. It codes for CASSVPVPNTEAFF.

CDR3 protein: CASSQSRDPGQPQHF. The DNA of the CDR3 is TGCGCCAGCAGCCAATCCCGCGACCCAGGGCAGCCCCAGCATTTT. This sequence joins TRBV4-1 and TRBJ1-5; D possibly corresponds to TRBD1 (5 bases). The CDR3 covers 15 residues. CDR1 is MGHRA, CDR2 YSYEKL, per germline. Trimming removed 2 bases from V and 7 bases from J, with 15 bases in between.

V usage is TRBV10-1 and J usage is TRBJ2-1, with no clear D. CDR3 length equals 13 residues. Trimming pared 0 bases from V and 8 bases from J, leaving 8 bases between. Germline CDR1 reads WNHNN; CDR2 reads SYGVQD (reference sequence). CDR3: CASSESAEDEQFF. The CDR3 DNA follows: TGCGCCAGCAGTGAGTCGGCCGAGGATGAGCAGTTCTTC.

V is TRBV19 and J is TRBJ2-7; 7 nucleotides align to TRBD1. V was pared by 3 bases and J by 5 bases, with 7 bases of the junction left unmatched. Germline-derived CDR1 and CDR2 are LNHDA and SQIVND (reference sequence). There are 14 residues in the CDR3. The CDR3 DNA reads TGTGCCAGTAGTATTGGGCAGGGGGTGGACGAGCAGTACTTC. Encoded protein: CASSIGQGVDEQYF.

The chain couples TRBV5-6 to TRBJ1-1; 11 bases align to TRBD1. CDR1 SGHDT and CDR2 YYEEEE come from the germline V gene. The CDR3 is 15 residues long. With 3 bases clipped from V and 6 bases from J, the junction kept 7 bases outside the gene matches. In nucleotides, the CDR3 is TGTGCCAGCAGCTGGACAGGGGGCGCAACCTCTGAAGCTTTCTTT. Residues: CASSWTGGATSEAFF.

This clone was found once. The rearrangement links TRBV18 to TRBJ2-3; 8 bases agree with TRBD2. Germline lookup yields CDR1 KGHSH and CDR2 LQKENI. This CDR3 region has 16 residues. V shed 1 base, J shed 0 bases, and the junction held 3 bases outside the gene matches. The DNA for the CDR3 is TGTGCCAGCTCACCACTTGCGGGAGGCAGCACAGATACGCAGTATTTT. This encodes CASSPLAGGSTDTQYF.

The chain uses TRBV6-1 and TRBJ1-2, with D uncertain. Germline V gene data show CDR1 as MNHNS and CDR2 as SASEGT. Trimming left V 5 bases short and J 3 bases short, with 10 bases between. This CDR3 is built from 13 residues. CDR3 region: CASSRAGYYGYTF. CDR3 sequence (DNA): TGTGCCAGCAGTCGGGCGGGATACTATGGCTACACCTTC.

V and J are TRBV5-1 and TRBJ2-7, with a possible D match to TRBD1 (6 bases). The germline CDR1 and CDR2 sequences are SGHRS and YFSETQ. The CDR3 has 13 residues. The V and J ends lost 1 base and 3 bases respectively, with 8 bases between them. The CDR3 sequence is CASSLQGGYEQYF. CDR3 DNA sequence: TGCGCCAGCAGCTTGCAAGGGGGCTACGAGCAGTACTTC.

This sequence joins TRBV7-9 and TRBJ2-3, with TRBD2 matching 7 bases. Trimming took 10 bases from V and 2 from J; bases not matched to a gene: 9. Germline loops: CDR1 SEHNR, CDR2 FQNEAQ (reference sequence). The CDR3 runs 14 residues. This chain's CDR3 is CATQPGLYTDTQYF. The CDR3, as DNA: TGTGCCACCCAGCCGGGACTATACACAGATACGCAGTATTTT. The entire variable domain, with the rest obtained from reference TRBV7-9 and TRBJ2-3, is as follows: DTGVSQNPRHKITKRGQNVTFRCDPISEHNRLYWYRQTLGQGPEFLTYFQNEAQLEKSRLLSDRFSAERPKGSFSTLEIQRTEQGDSAMYLCATQPGLYTDTQYFGPGTRLTVL.

This clone was picked up one time. The chain employs TRBV6-5 and TRBJ2-5; D not resolved. There are 13 residues in the CDR3. V lost 6 bases to trimming and J lost 2 bases, with 10 bases between them. The germline CDR1 and CDR2 sequences are MNHEY and SVGAGI. The CDR3, as DNA: TGTGCCAGCAGCTATAACAGACAAGAGACCCAGTACTTC. As protein: CASSYNRQETQYF.

The V gene is TRBV5-4, the J gene TRBJ2-5; no clear D gene. Trimming took 0 bases from V and 5 from J, leaving 11 bases between them. Germline V gives CDR1 SGHNT, CDR2 YYREEE (reference sequence). The CDR3 length is 14 residues. Here the CDR3 reads CASSLGRSVETQYF. The CDR3 coding sequence is TGTGCCAGCAGCTTGGGGAGATCGGTGGAGACCCAGTACTTC.

This clone was seen more than once but under ten times. The DNA of the CDR3 is TGCAGCGTTCCCACAGGGTCGGTGAACACTGAAGCTTTCTTT. The encoded protein is CSVPTGSVNTEAFF. This rearrangement joins TRBV29-1 to TRBJ1-1; TRBD1 might be the D (6 bases). This CDR3 has 14 amino acids. The V and J ends lost 5 bases and 0 bases respectively, with 13 bases between them. Looked up from germline, CDR1 is SQVTM and CDR2 is ANQGSEA. The full variable domain, its missing parts supplied by reference TRBV29-1 and TRBJ1-1, is SAVISQKPSRDICQRGTSLTIQCQVDSQVTMMFWYRQQPGQSLTLIATANQGSEATYESGFVIDKFPISRPNLTFSTLTVSNMSPEDSSIYLCSVPTGSVNTEAFFGQGTRLTVV.

This chain joins TRBV6-1 and TRBJ1-2; 11 nucleotides line up with TRBD1. V was pared by 1 base and J by 5 bases, with 9 bases of the junction left unmatched. Germline CDR1 MNHNS, CDR2 SASEGT. The CDR3 is made up of 17 amino acids. CDR3 sequence reads: CASSEGPWTGGLYGYTF. Here the CDR3 DNA reads TGTGCCAGCAGTGAAGGCCCATGGACAGGGGGCTTGTATGGCTACACCTTC.

The chain carries TRBV6-6 and TRBJ2-5, with 7 bases lining up with TRBD2. CDR3 length: 16 residues. With V trimmed by 7 bases and J by 4 bases, 15 bases remained unmatched. CDR1 and CDR2 from the germline V gene are MNHNY and SVGAGI (reference sequence). The CDR3 spells CASTARSGGGAETQYF. The CDR3 region has the DNA TGTGCCAGCACAGCTCGCTCGGGGGGAGGTGCAGAGACCCAGTACTTC.

This clone occurred once. The chain has TRBV10-2 and TRBJ1-1; TRBD1 might be the D (6 bases). The V gene's germline CDR1 is WSHSY and CDR2 SAAADI. The CDR3 consists of 14 residues. V lost 7 bases, J lost 1 base, and 13 bases lay in between. The CDR3 coding sequence is TGCGCCAGCACCTCATTACAGGGGAACACTGAAGCTTTCTTT. Protein: CASTSLQGNTEAFF.

Of note for this clone: Other DNA sequences in this specimen translate into the identical CDR3. This chain connects TRBV7-9 to TRBJ1-1, with TRBD1 as a possible D gene (6 bases). CDR3 length: 14 residues. The V gene lost 1 base and the J gene lost 2 bases, with 8 bases spanning the gap. Per germline, CDR1 SEHNR and CDR2 FQNEAQ (reference sequence). The CDR3, as DNA: TGTGCCAGCAGCTTAGGGACAGTAAACACTGAAGCTTTCTTT. Translated, it gives CASSLGTVNTEAFF.

Only one count was recorded for this clone. The CDR3 carries no conserved terminal phenylalanine or tryptophan, so it likely arises from a read error. The DNA is left out, because the CDR3 cannot be placed on it with certainty; the CDR3 is given as TCRdb lists it. The chain links TRBV19 to TRBJ2-2; the table's D gene call, TRBD1, was not cross checked with the DNA. Germline V gene lookup returns CDR1 LNHDA and CDR2 SQIVND (reference sequence). The CDR3 is 10 residues long, ends included. CDR3 protein: CASSILAGLS.

V usage is TRBV28 and J usage is TRBJ1-1, with D possibly TRBD1 on 6 matching bases. This CDR3 comprises 14 residues. Germline V gene lookup returns CDR1 MDHEN and CDR2 SYDVKM. V lost 5 bases, J lost 5 bases, and 15 bases lay in between. The CDR3 region has the DNA TGTGCCAGCAGTATCTTACAGGGAAGGACTGAAGCTTTCTTT. It codes for CASSILQGRTEAFF.

The chain uses TRBV21-1 and TRBJ2-1; the D call in the table, TRBD2, was not verified against the DNA. TRBV21-1 is termed a pseudogene. The CDR3 consists of 14 residues. In nucleotides, the CDR3 is TGTGCCAGCAGCAAAGGAGGATTCACGAATGAGCAGTTCTTC. This encodes CASSKGGFTNEQFF.